This is a list of T cell receptor beta chains from one sample in a study of blood T cell repertoires in COVID-19. Profiling relied on immunoSEQ multiplex PCR, and the TCRdb table lists in-frame clones only, not all of them. The data hold over 250,000 clones, with about 87% observed a single time. Sequenced material: peripheral blood. Receptors originate from a woman between 40 and 50 years old who had recovered from COVID-19. Each CDR3 is given with its conserved first and last residue. D genes are given only for firm matches. Not every row has a clone size; where given, it reads once, few, many or a size class.

v_call	d_call	j_call	clone_size	cdr3_aa	cdr3_nt
TRBV6-6	-	TRBJ2-7	-	CASSRPRGTATYF	TGTGCCAGCAGTCGCCCACGCGGGACAGCCACGTACTTC
TRBV7-3	TRBD1	TRBJ2-4	few	CASSRTGRDIQYF	TGTGCCAGCAGCCGGACAGGGCGGGACATTCAGTACTTC
TRBV11-2	-	TRBJ1-4	-	CASSLGSGSGGTSLFF	TGTGCCAGCAGCTTAGGGTCAGGTTCCGGGGGGACTTCACTGTTTTTT
TRBV2	-	TRBJ1-3	-	CASSGNRGNTIYF	TGTGCCAGCAGCGGGAACCGTGGAAACACCATATATTTT
TRBV7-2	-	TRBJ2-1	-	CASRRIAYNEQFF	TGTGCCAGCAGACGTATAGCTTACAATGAGCAGTTCTTC
TRBV5-6	TRBD1	TRBJ1-2	-	CASSEFQGQGYGYTF	TGTGCCAGCAGCGAATTTCAGGGACAGGGGTATGGCTACACCTTC
TRBV2	-	TRBJ2-7	once	CASSTSGTTTYEQYF	TGTGCCAGCAGTACATCCGGGACAACGACCTACGAGCAGTACTTC
TRBV7-9	-	TRBJ1-3	-	CASSQQNSGNTIYF	TGTGCCAGCAGCCAACAGAACTCTGGAAACACCATATATTTT
TRBV4-1	-	TRBJ2-2	-	CASSQGQGTGELFF	TGCGCCAGCAGCCAAGGCCAGGGCACCGGGGAGCTGTTTTTT
TRBV9	-	TRBJ2-3	-	CASSAHLAKSTDTQYF	TGTGCCAGCAGCGCTCACCTAGCGAAAAGCACAGATACGCAGTATTTT
TRBV3-1/TRBV3-2	TRBD1	TRBJ2-1	-	CASSQGGGEQFF	TGTGCCAGCAGCCAAGGAGGGGGCGAGCAGTTCTTC
TRBV19	TRBD1	TRBJ1-2	-	CASSTRGDRGYTF	TGTGCCAGTAGTACCAGGGGGGATAGGGGCTACACCTTC
TRBV12-3/TRBV12-4	-	TRBJ2-4	-	CASSLAGGNIQYF	TGTGCCAGCAGTTTAGCTGGAGGGAACATTCAGTACTTC
TRBV18	-	TRBJ1-1	-	CASSPRTSNTEAFF	TGTGCCAGCTCACCAAGGACATCGAACACTGAAGCTTTCTTT
TRBV19	-	TRBJ1-1	-	CASSRLQMNTEAFF	TGTGCCAGTAGTAGACTCCAGATGAACACTGAAGCTTTCTTT
TRBV9	TRBD1	TRBJ1-1	-	CASSVIKLGTGTTANTEAFF	TGTGCCAGCAGCGTAATAAAACTCGGGACAGGGACAACTGCGAACACTGAAGCTTTCTTT
TRBV19	-	TRBJ1-2	-	CASSIQGPSHGYTF	TGTGCCAGTAGTATACAGGGGCCCAGTCATGGCTACACCTTC
TRBV7-6	-	TRBJ2-7	once	CASSLAGNYEQYF	TGTGCCAGCAGCTTAGCCGGTAACTACGAGCAGTACTTC
TRBV7-2	-	TRBJ2-2	-	CASSSNRNTGELFF	TGTGCCAGCAGCAGCAACAGGAACACCGGGGAGCTGTTTTTT
TRBV2	-	TRBJ2-2	-	CASGLQGTTGELFF	TGTGCCAGCGGTTTACAGGGAACCACCGGGGAGCTGTTTTTT
TRBV30	-	TRBJ1-2	-	CAWSAGGGYTF	TGTGCCTGGAGCGCCGGGGGTGGCTACACCTTC
TRBV3-1/TRBV3-2	TRBD1	TRBJ1-3	once	CASSQDSRGAGNTIYF	TGTGCCAGCAGCCAAGATAGCAGGGGGGCTGGAAACACCATATATTTT
TRBV9	TRBD1	TRBJ1-2	-	CASSAGQGGYGYTF	TGTGCCAGCAGCGCGGGACAGGGTGGCTATGGCTACACCTTC
TRBV2	-	TRBJ2-3	-	CASMSESAQYF	TGTGCCAGCATGTCGGAGTCGGCGCAGTATTTT
TRBV9	-	TRBJ1-1	-	CASSGRWGLNTEAFF	TGTGCCAGCAGCGGTCGCTGGGGGCTTAACACTGAAGCTTTCTTT
TRBV14	TRBD1	TRBJ1-3	-	CASSQESPRGNVKRTGNTIYF	TGTGCCAGCAGCCAAGAAAGTCCCAGGGGGAATGTGAAGAGGACTGGAAACACCATATATTTT
TRBV12-1	-	TRBJ1-2	-	CASSFGQGRGYTF	TGTGCCAGCAGCTTTGGGCAGGGAAGGGGCTACACCTTC
TRBV27	-	TRBJ2-7	-	CASSLWGGAYEQYF	TGTGCCAGCAGTTTATGGGGCGGTGCCTACGAGCAGTACTTC
TRBV5-1	TRBD1	TRBJ1-2	-	CASSSRTGNYGYTF	TGCGCCAGCAGCTCACGGACAGGGAACTATGGCTACACCTTC
TRBV5-1	-	TRBJ1-1	-	CASSLGWWALTEAFF	TGCGCCAGCAGCTTGGGGTGGTGGGCTTTGACTGAAGCTTTCTTT
TRBV7-6	-	TRBJ1-1	few	CASSSTVNTEAFF	TGTGCCAGCAGCTCAACAGTGAACACTGAAGCTTTCTTT